This TCR beta chain emerged from a study of T cells in Graves' hyperthyroidism and ophthalmopathy. RNA transcripts were the template for amplifying TCR beta CDR3 regions. The study used the HTBI primer set for a first-round RT-PCR of the TCR CDR3. TCRdb passed the multiplex PCR reads through MiXCR, listing each CDR3 protein once. This sample yields under 250,000 distinct CDR3 sequences, of which approximately 23% are seen a single time; roughly a third belongs to the top ten. This clonotype has at least ten counts. No antigen is known for it. The V and J ends lost 8 bases and 4 bases, in that order; junction bases with no gene match: 4. CDR1 MDHEN and CDR2 SYDVKM come from the germline V gene. The CDR3 runs to 13 residues. Regarding the study as a whole: Ophthalmopathy could be told apart from stable hyperthyroidism with a 13 V-J model. In the blood, most expanded thyroid clonotypes above 0.001 appeared as well.

The rearrangement joins TRBV28 to TRBJ1-3, with 8 nucleotides matching TRBD1. The clonotype was recovered from a woman aged 40 to 50 with Graves' ophthalmopathy. The sample taken for sequencing was blood. CDR3 sequence reads: CASVRGRGNTIYF. The CDR3 DNA sequence: TGTGCCAGCGTCAGGGGGCGCGGAAACACCATATATTTT.